This T cell receptor beta chain was captured in a study of regulatory T cells in long-lasting Graves disease. Study results and limitations: Less diverse TCR repertoires were seen in persistent Graves' patients than in newly diagnosed ones.

V was cut by 6 bases and J by 7 bases, with 15 bases left in between. The germline gives CDR1 WSHSY, CDR2 SAAADI. The CDR3 covers 13 residues. The sample's time point: persistent/refractory GD, antithyroid drugs over 5 years with positive TRAb. PBMCs provided the RNA from which the TCR library was made. Around 9.1 milliliters of peripheral blood were drawn into EDTA tubes. Construction of TCR beta libraries relied on iRepertoire HTBI primers and on Arm-PCR targeting CDR3 regions. MiXCR, run by TCRdb on the multiplex PCR reads, gives a single entry per CDR3 protein. The sample holds 700,000 or so distinct CDR3 sequences; around 30% are singletons and the top ten take under 50%. As to this clonotype: As yet, its antigen is unknown.

Source: peripheral blood mononuclear cells (PBMCs), taken when the disease was refractory, from a patient treated with antithyroid drugs. The chain uses TRBV10-2 and TRBJ1-1; no reliable D call. The clonotype was recovered from a female donor with Graves disease. The CDR3 DNA is TGCGCCAGCAGCTCGAAACCGCGGGGTGAAGCTTTCTTT. The encoded protein is CASSSKPRGEAFF.